This entry lists 17 T cell receptor beta chains sequenced from one sample in a study of CXCR3-negative and CXCR3-positive naive CD8 T cells. The method, 5' RACE with UMI labels, was used to prepare the TRB cDNA libraries. TCRdb derives one entry per CDR3 protein from the 5' RACE reads, leaving out DNA. This sample's table has about 56,000 distinct CDR3 sequences. Sequencing was carried out using memory CD8+ T cells from blood. The origin of the receptors is a human donor in good health. Some clones in this sample may be carry-over from other donors' samples.

The chain carries TRBV4-1 and TRBJ2-3. The CDR3 totals 15 residues. Germline V gene data show CDR1 as MGHRA and CDR2 as YSYEKL. The CDR3: CASSQENFGTDTQYF.

This chain links TRBV23-1 with TRBJ2-1; TCRdb designates TRBD2, a call that cannot be tested without DNA. TRBV23-1 is reported as an ORF; its role is uncertain. The CDR3 extends over 16 amino acids. The CDR3 loop reads CASKLPGLAGYNEQFF.

V usage is TRBV7-9 and J usage is TRBJ2-6. This CDR3 is built from 12 residues. Germline loops: CDR1 SEHNR, CDR2 FQNEAQ (reference sequence). The CDR3 sequence: CASSRGANVLTF.

This chain uses TRBV4-1 with TRBJ2-1. CDR1 MGHRA and CDR2 YSYEKL come from the germline V gene. The CDR3 sequence is 12 residues long. The CDR3 reads CASSQPSREQFF.

The gene calls are TRBV4-3 and TRBJ2-1; TCRdb lists TRBD1, though no DNA is available to test this call. Germline CDR1 is LGHNA and CDR2 is YSLEER. CDR3 length: 15 residues. CDR3 loop: CASGLPGQGYNEQFF.

The chain is built from TRBV27 and TRBJ2-3; no DNA is available, so the TRBD1 call from TCRdb remains unchecked. This CDR3 has 13 amino acids. Germline V gene sequence: CDR1 MNHEY, CDR2 SMNVEV (reference sequence). This CDR3 is CASSWDASYTQYF.

This sequence joins TRBV10-3 and TRBJ1-2. The CDR3 runs 15 residues. Germline V lookup: CDR1 ENHRY, CDR2 SYGVKD. This chain's CDR3 is CAIHNDTKANYGYTF.

The rearrangement links TRBV7-2 to TRBJ2-5; TCRdb gives TRBD2 as the D gene, but with no DNA this cannot be confirmed. Germline V gives CDR1 SGHTA, CDR2 FQGNSA. This CDR3 contains 13 residues. Here the CDR3 reads CASSLGGEETQYF. Filled out from reference TRBV7-2 and TRBJ2-5, the complete variable domain reads GAGVSQSPSNKVTEKGKDVELRCDPISGHTALYWYRQSLGQGLEFLIYFQGNSAPDKSGLPSDRFSAERTGGSVSTLTIQRTQQEDSAVYLCASSLGGEETQYFGPGTRLLVL.

The chain combines TRBV6-2 or TRBV6-3 with TRBJ2-7; the D call of TRBD1 rests on TCRdb alone, since no DNA is present to check it. In germline, CDR1 is MNHEY, CDR2 SVGEGT. The CDR3 spans 14 residues. The CDR3 sequence is CASIQPGQGYEQYF.

The chain's CDR3 is CASSLGHTEAFF. The genes are TRBV6-2 or TRBV6-3 and TRBJ1-1. The CDR3 extends over 12 amino acids. The germline gives CDR1 MNHEY, CDR2 SVGEGT.

V is TRBV7-2 and J is TRBJ2-2. The V gene's germline CDR1 is SGHTA and CDR2 FQGNSA. The CDR3 is made up of 15 amino acids. The CDR3 sequence: CASSLAHQMDGELFF. Full variable domain (remainder filled in from reference TRBV7-2 and TRBJ2-2): GAGVSQSPSNKVTEKGKDVELRCDPISGHTALYWYRQSLGQGLEFLIYFQGNSAPDKSGLPSDRFSAERTGGSVSTLTIQRTQQEDSAVYLCASSLAHQMDGELFFGEGSRLTVL.

This chain links TRBV7-3 with TRBJ2-5; the D gene TCRdb calls, TRBD1, cannot be checked with no DNA. CDR1 is SGHTA, CDR2 FQGTGA, per germline. CDR3 length: 12 amino acids. The chain's CDR3 is CASGQGDETQYF.

This chain connects TRBV7-8 to TRBJ1-2; no DNA is available, so the TRBD1 call from TCRdb remains unchecked. CDR1 and CDR2 from the germline V gene are SGHVS and FQNEAQ. CDR3 length: 15 residues. The CDR3 sequence: CASNQGTGKNYGYTF.

V gene TRBV4-3 combines with J gene TRBJ1-4. Germline assignment: CDR1 LGHNA and CDR2 YSLEER. The CDR3 spans 16 residues. The CDR3 is CASSQALGEWDEKLFF.

The chain employs TRBV23-1 and TRBJ2-2; TCRdb calls TRBD1, which cannot be checked without DNA. TRBV23-1 counts as an open reading frame of uncertain function. This CDR3 spans 21 amino acids. CDR3 amino acids: CASSQACEDRAASIVTGELFF.

The gene calls are TRBV7-9 and TRBJ2-2; TCRdb designates TRBD2, a call that cannot be tested without DNA. Germline-derived CDR1 and CDR2 are SEHNR and FQNEAQ (reference sequence). This CDR3 comprises 17 residues. CDR3 region: CASSLLGATSNTGELFF.

The rearrangement joins TRBV7-3 to TRBJ2-3; TCRdb picks TRBD2, but there is no DNA to check that call. CDR3 length: 17 amino acids. Germline V gene lookup returns CDR1 SGHTA and CDR2 FQGTGA. This CDR3 is CASSSGLAGGPTDTQYF.